Presented here are 27 T cell receptor beta chains from one specimen sequenced in a study of human T cells and chemical hapten exposure. TCRdb recomputed calls from the RACE reads with MiXCR, one row per CDR3 protein. The repertoire includes about 260,000 distinct CDR3 sequences, about 9% of them detected once, and 2% to 2.5% sits in the top ten. As to time point: pre-sensitization, week 0. As for treatment: therapeutic diphenylcyclopropenone sensitization with weekly scalp DPC. The input for sequencing was whole blood, taken in connection with sensitization to the hapten diphenylcyclopropenone (DPC). The receptors shown here come from a woman in her thirties or forties with alopecia areata. Some clones in this sample may be carry-over from other donors' samples.

The V and J genes are TRBV30 and TRBJ2-3; the match to TRBD1 covers 8 bases. CDR3 length: 15 residues. Germline V CDR1 and CDR2: GTSNPN, SVGIG (reference sequence). V shed 3 bases and J 0 bases; nucleotides not matched to a gene: 5. The CDR3 loop reads CAWSIGTGSTDTQYF. As DNA, the CDR3 is TGTGCCTGGAGCATCGGGACAGGCAGCACAGATACGCAGTATTTT.

This clonotype was detected many times. The gene calls are TRBV10-3 and TRBJ2-7; TRBD2 aligns across 10 bases. Germline CDR1 reads ENHRY; CDR2 reads SYGVKD. Unmatched junction bases numbered 2, after V lost 8 bases and J lost 4 bases. CDR3 length equals 12 residues. CDR3 protein: CAIATSGYEQYF. CDR3 nucleotides: TGTGCCATCGCGACTAGCGGGTACGAGCAGTACTTC.

V gene TRBV2 combines with J gene TRBJ2-3; 9 positions match TRBD2. After removal of 4 bases from V and 6 bases from J, the junction contained 11 bases not matched to a gene. This CDR3 region has 16 residues. CDR1 is SNHLY, CDR2 FYNNEI, per germline. CDR3: CASSVGLAPLGDTQYF. CDR3 in DNA: TGTGCCAGCAGTGTGGGACTAGCTCCACTAGGGGATACGCAGTATTTT.

This clonotype occurred a few times. V gene TRBV28 combines with J gene TRBJ2-7; TRBD1 agrees at 10 bases. The CDR3 has 14 amino acids. Trimming at V came to 6 bases and at J to 5 bases, leaving 7 bases not matched to a gene. Germline CDR1 and CDR2: MDHEN and SYDVKM. In DNA, the CDR3 is TGTGCCAGCAGCCCAGACAGGGGGCAGAACGAGCAGTACTTC. Amino acid sequence: CASSPDRGQNEQYF.

The J gene is TRBJ1-1, the V gene TRBV4-2, with TRBD1 matching 8 bases. The CDR3 is made up of 12 amino acids. J gave up 8 bases and V 3 bases, and 2 bases lay outside the gene matches. Germline V CDR1 and CDR2: LGHNA, YNFKEQ. The CDR3 is CASSQGTGEAFF. As DNA, the CDR3 is TGTGCCAGCAGCCAGGGGACAGGCGAAGCTTTCTTT.

This clonotype was detected only a few times. This chain uses TRBV7-9 with TRBJ2-7; possible D gene TRBD1, 5 bases. V lost 6 bases, J lost 3 bases, and 9 bases lay in between. Germline V lookup: CDR1 SEHNR, CDR2 FQNEAQ (reference sequence). The CDR3 totals 12 residues. CDR3 DNA: TGTGCCAGCAGGTTCGACAGCTACGAGCAGTACTTC. It is translated as CASRFDSYEQYF.

The V gene is TRBV5-1, the J gene TRBJ2-7; D may correspond to TRBD1 or TRBD2 (6 bases each). Germline V gene sequence: CDR1 SGHRS, CDR2 YFSETQ. V shed 7 bases and J shed 6 bases, with 17 bases lying between them. The CDR3 sequence is 13 residues long. The CDR3 is CASLPMGGSEQYF. The CDR3 DNA is TGCGCCAGCCTCCCCATGGGGGGCAGCGAGCAGTACTTC.

This clonotype has a handful of counts. This chain uses TRBV20-1 with TRBJ2-1; TRBD2 might be the D (6 bases). Per the germline V gene, CDR1 is DFQATT and CDR2 is SNEGSKA (reference sequence). Trimming cost V 3 bases and J 7 bases, with 10 bases left between them. This CDR3 comprises 12 residues. The chain's CDR3 is CSASGSPNEQFF. CDR3 bases: TGCAGTGCTAGCGGGAGTCCGAATGAGCAGTTCTTC.

This clonotype showed up just a few times. The J gene is TRBJ2-1, the V gene TRBV2, with 11 bases fitting TRBD2. The CDR3 runs to 15 residues. The trim removed 5 bases at V and 5 bases at J, leaving 5 bases unmatched. Germline-derived CDR1 and CDR2 are SNHLY and FYNNEI. The CDR3 DNA sequence: TGTGCCAGCAGTCTAGCGGGAGGAGTCAACAATGAGCAGTTCTTC. Its translation: CASSLAGGVNNEQFF.

The sample holds many counts of this clonotype. The rearrangement joins TRBV12-3 or TRBV12-4 to TRBJ2-6; D may be TRBD1 (6 bases). This CDR3 has 16 amino acids. The ends were cut back, 3 bases at V and 0 bases at J, with 9 bases in the middle. The CDR3 is CASSFDRHSGANVLTF. CDR3 coding DNA: TGTGCCAGCAGTTTTGACAGGCACTCTGGGGCCAACGTCCTGACTTTC.

This clonotype occurred many times. The V call is TRBV7-2, the J call TRBJ2-3, with TRBD2 matching over 7 bases. Germline V gene sequence: CDR1 SGHTA, CDR2 FQGNSA. Losses at the gene ends were 3 bases for V and 0 bases for J; bases not matched to a gene: 3. The CDR3 loop spans 15 amino acids. The DNA of the CDR3 is TGTGCCAGCAGCTTGAGTAGCGGGAGCACAGATACGCAGTATTTT. Translation: CASSLSSGSTDTQYF.

The CDR3 loop reads CASSAHRGRSYEQYF. CDR3 DNA sequence: TGTGCCAGCAGCGCCCACAGGGGCCGCTCCTACGAGCAGTACTTC. The gene calls are TRBV9 and TRBJ2-7; 7 positions match TRBD1. The germline CDR1 and CDR2 sequences are SGDLS and YYNGEE. There are 15 residues in the CDR3. V shed 3 bases, J shed 0 bases, and the junction held 6 bases outside the gene matches.

The V gene is TRBV28, the J gene TRBJ1-1; no definite D call. The germline V gene encodes CDR1 MDHEN and CDR2 SYDVKM. This CDR3 spans 13 amino acids. Trimming took 2 bases from V and 6 from J, leaving 10 bases between them. The CDR3 loop is CASSLMRRPEAFF. The CDR3 region has the DNA TGTGCCAGCAGTTTAATGAGGAGGCCTGAAGCTTTCTTT. Complete variable domain (other parts from reference TRBV28 and TRBJ1-1): DVKVTQSSRYLVKRTGEKVFLECVQDMDHENMFWYRQDPGLGLRLIYFSYDVKMKEKGDIPEGYSVSREKKERFSLILESASTNQTSMYLCASSLMRRPEAFFGQGTRLTVV.

The chain recombines TRBV27 with TRBJ2-1; 10 positions agree with TRBD2. The CDR3 is 15 residues long. Germline V gene data show CDR1 as MNHEY and CDR2 as SMNVEV (reference sequence). V shed 6 bases, J shed 3 bases, and the junction held 5 bases outside the gene matches. CDR3 protein: CASRLLAGHYNEQFF. CDR3 sequence (DNA): TGTGCCAGCAGACTACTAGCGGGGCACTACAATGAGCAGTTCTTC.

This chain joins TRBV4-3 and TRBJ2-7; 10 bases agree with TRBD2. The ends lost 0 bases at V and 7 bases at J; junction bases unmatched: 6. The germline CDR1 and CDR2 sequences are LGHNA and YSLEER. The CDR3 loop spans 15 amino acids. The CDR3 DNA follows: TGCGCCAGCAGCCAAGAGCTAGCGGGAGCTGGTGAGCAGTACTTC. Translated: CASSQELAGAGEQYF.

This chain links TRBV28 with TRBJ2-1, with D maybe TRBD1 (6 bases). Trimming shortened V by 4 bases and J by 8 bases, and 24 bases separated the two germline ends. The germline V gene has CDR1 MDHEN and CDR2 SYDVKM. The CDR3 length is 17 residues. Written as DNA, the CDR3 is TGTGCCAGCAGTTCTACGGGACACGGTCACGCCAGGGATGAGCAGTTCTTC. Translation gives CASSSTGHGHARDEQFF.

This chain uses TRBV5-1 with TRBJ2-1; 9 bases agree with TRBD2. The V gene's germline CDR1 is SGHRS and CDR2 YFSETQ. The CDR3 is 14 residues long. The V gene end was trimmed by 6 bases and the J gene end by 2 bases; junction bases not matched to a gene: 3. This CDR3 is CASNLAGPYNEQFF. CDR3 in DNA: TGCGCCAGCAACCTAGCGGGGCCCTACAATGAGCAGTTCTTC.

The chain links TRBV7-3 to TRBJ2-1; D is possibly TRBD1 or TRBD2 (6 bases each). Germline loops: CDR1 SGHTA, CDR2 FQGTGA. V lost 4 bases and J 1 base, leaving 14 bases between the germline ends. The CDR3 extends over 16 amino acids. Written as DNA, the CDR3 is TGTGCCAGCAGCTCAGGGGTAGCGGCGTCCTACAATGAGCAGTTCTTC. This translates into CASSSGVAASYNEQFF.

This clonotype was counted between two and nine times. The gene calls are TRBV6-1 and TRBJ1-1, with 7 bases lining up with TRBD1. Per the germline V gene, CDR1 is MNHNS and CDR2 is SASEGT. CDR3 length: 15 amino acids. V lost 4 bases, J lost 1 base, and 6 bases stayed unmatched. CDR3 region: CASSAKTGQNTEAFF. For the CDR3, the DNA is TGTGCCAGCAGTGCGAAGACAGGGCAGAACACTGAAGCTTTCTTT.

CDR3 nucleotide sequence: TGTGCCAGCAGTCCGTATACAGGGGGAGTGGGTCAGCCCCAGCATTTT. This translates into CASSPYTGGVGQPQHF. V usage is TRBV6-5 and J usage is TRBJ1-5; 8 bases align to TRBD1. Germline CDR1 and CDR2: MNHEY and SVGAGI. The length of the CDR3 is 16 residues. The V and J ends lost 5 bases and 6 bases, in that order; junction bases with no gene match: 12.

This rearrangement joins TRBV28 to TRBJ2-7; the D call may be TRBD1 or TRBD2 (6 bases each). Trimming removed 5 bases from V and 4 bases from J, with 15 bases in between. This CDR3 has 14 amino acids. The germline CDR1 and CDR2 sequences are MDHEN and SYDVKM. The CDR3 DNA reads TGTGCCAGCAGTGTACAGGGAGGTATGTACGAGCAGTACTTC. Its translation is CASSVQGGMYEQYF.

This clonotype was seen more than once but under ten times. V gene TRBV6-1 combines with J gene TRBJ1-2; no clear D. Trimming pared 7 bases from V and 2 bases from J, leaving 14 bases between. Germline values: CDR1 MNHNS, CDR2 SASEGT. This CDR3 has 14 amino acids. The CDR3 reads CASTTASGNYGYTF. The CDR3 DNA reads TGTGCCAGCACCACCGCTTCGGGGAACTATGGCTACACCTTC.

This clonotype was observed many times. The chain is built from TRBV5-1 and TRBJ2-5; 8 positions agree with TRBD2. The V and J ends lost 0 bases and 2 bases, in that order; junction bases with no gene match: 6. Per germline, CDR1 SGHRS and CDR2 YFSETQ. CDR3 length: 16 residues. In DNA form, the CDR3 reads TGCGCCAGCAGCTTGGCGGTAGCGGGAACACAAGAGACCCAGTACTTC. It is translated as CASSLAVAGTQETQYF.

This sequence joins TRBV2 and TRBJ2-1; tentatively, D is TRBD1 (6 bases). Germline loops: CDR1 SNHLY, CDR2 FYNNEI. The CDR3 consists of 13 residues. V lost 2 bases and J lost 4, with 6 bases in between. The CDR3 nucleotides are TGTGCCAGCAGTGAACAGGGGTACAATGAGCAGTTCTTC. This sequence encodes CASSEQGYNEQFF.

In this sample, this clonotype turned up many times. The gene calls are TRBV6-1 and TRBJ2-5; D is unresolved. CDR1 and CDR2 (germline): MNHNS, SASEGT. The CDR3 totals 14 residues. Trimming removed 2 bases from V and 2 bases from J, with 9 bases in between. DNA for the CDR3: TGTGCCAGCAGTGAATCAAGGCAGCAAGAGACCCAGTACTTC. Translated, it gives CASSESRQQETQYF.

This chain connects TRBV6-5 to TRBJ2-7; 8 nucleotides line up with TRBD1. Per the germline V gene, CDR1 is MNHEY and CDR2 is SVGAGI. The V and J ends lost 6 bases and 3 bases, in that order; junction bases with no gene match: 10. The CDR3 extends over 15 amino acids. The CDR3 bases are TGTGCCAGCAGCCGGGCGGGACAGGTACTCTACGAGCAGTACTTC. It is translated as CASSRAGQVLYEQYF.

The CDR3 nucleotides read TGCAGTGCTAGAGATCTCAGGAGCGGGTACAATGAGCAGTTCTTC. Amino acids: CSARDLRSGYNEQFF. The chain couples TRBV20-1 to TRBJ2-1; weak D call: TRBD2 (6 bases). The CDR3 length is 15 residues. Germline V gives CDR1 DFQATT, CDR2 SNEGSKA (reference sequence). Trimming took off 0 bases at V and 4 bases at J, with 13 bases between the two ends.